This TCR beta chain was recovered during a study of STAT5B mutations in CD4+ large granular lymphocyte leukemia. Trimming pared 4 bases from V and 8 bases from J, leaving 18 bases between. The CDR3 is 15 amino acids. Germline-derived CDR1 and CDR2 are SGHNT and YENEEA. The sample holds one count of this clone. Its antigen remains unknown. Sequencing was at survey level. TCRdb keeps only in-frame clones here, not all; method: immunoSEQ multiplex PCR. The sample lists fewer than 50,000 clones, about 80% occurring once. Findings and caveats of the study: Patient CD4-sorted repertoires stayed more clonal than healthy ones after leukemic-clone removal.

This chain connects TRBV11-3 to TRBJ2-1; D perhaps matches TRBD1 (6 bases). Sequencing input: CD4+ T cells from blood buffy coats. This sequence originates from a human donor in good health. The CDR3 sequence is CASSYPGDNGDEQFF. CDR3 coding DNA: TGTGCCAGCAGCTACCCCGGGGACAACGGTGATGAGCAGTTCTTC.